This T cell receptor beta chain is from a study of blood T cell repertoires in COVID-19. Under the authors' procedure: By means of reference gene primer amplification, nucleated cell counts were estimated. The method was immunoSEQ multiplex PCR; TCRdb's version includes in-frame clones alone and lacks a portion of them. From that table come the V and J calls and clone size; the DNA was used to work out D and trimming. The sample has about 130,000 clones; approximately 84% are singletons. J gave up 5 bases and V 0 bases, and 6 bases lay outside the gene matches. This CDR3 is built from 16 residues. CDR1 and CDR2 (germline): SGDLS, YYNGEE. This clone was recorded a few times.

Sequenced: peripheral blood. The chain uses TRBV9 and TRBJ2-5; 11 bases fit TRBD2. The source is a woman aged 25-40 years who had recovered from COVID-19. DNA for the CDR3: TGTGCCAGCAGCGTAGGTAGTTTAGCGGGAGGGGAGACCCAGTACTTC. It translates to CASSVGSLAGGETQYF.